Many counts were recorded for the clone carrying this TCR beta chain. Its cognate antigen is unknown. From RNA transcripts, TCR beta CDR3 regions were amplified. TCR CDR3 underwent first-round RT-PCR with the HTBI primer set. MiXCR, applied by TCRdb to the multiplex PCR reads, yields one record per CDR3 protein. The repertoire includes about 370,000 distinct CDR3 sequences, approximately 16% of them detected once, and 15% to 20% sits in the top ten. The entry originates in a study of T cells in Graves' hyperthyroidism and ophthalmopathy. Overall study: Peripheral blood was acquired at first diagnosis, ahead of any therapy whatsoever.

Germline-derived CDR1 and CDR2 are LGHNT and FRNRAP. With 6 bases clipped from V and 1 base from J, the junction kept 12 bases outside the gene matches. CDR3 length: 17 residues. Study-wide findings and caveats: Researchers found most expanded thyroid clonotypes above 0.001 in blood as well. From stable hyperthyroidism, ophthalmopathy was set apart by a 13 V-J model.

The TCR sequence derives from a woman in her sixties or seventies with Graves' ophthalmopathy. The rearrangement uses TRBV12-5 and TRBJ2-5; the match to TRBD2 covers 9 bases. Sequencing was carried out using blood. The CDR3 sequence: CASGSAVGGRAQETQYF. CDR3 in DNA: TGTGCTAGTGGCTCCGCCGTGGGCGGGAGGGCCCAAGAGACCCAGTACTTC.